What follows is one T cell receptor (beta chain) and its context. The antigen it binds to is not known. An end of the junction does not agree with germline; a read error may underlie this. This entry is derived from a study of T cells in Graves' hyperthyroidism and ophthalmopathy (dated by TCRdb to about 2019). A note on the overall study: Peripheral blood samples were taken at the time of initial diagnosis, prior to any treatment. The paper describes TCR Vbeta CDR3 sequencing of roughly 130 peripheral blood samples, made up of some 40 ophthalmopathy patients, 70 to 75 hyperthyroidism patients and about 17 progressor patients. The approximately 90 discovery patients were divided at random into training and test sets in a 7:3 ratio. Thyroid tissue and blood T-cell repertoires from about six Graves' hyperthyroidism patients were also compared in the study. TCR V-J signatures able to tell the groups apart were searched for in a discovery cohort of some 100 patients, of whom more than 40 had Graves' ophthalmopathy and about 60 had stable Graves' hyperthyroidism. After sampling, hyperthyroidism patients received methimazole starting at 30 mg daily, and ophthalmopathy patients received high-dose intravenous methylprednisolone. An independent validation cohort of about 20 hyperthyroidism patients and about 16 patients who later progressed to ophthalmopathy tested prospective prediction of ophthalmopathy. On the study overall, not on this receptor specifically: During validation, the model predicted progression to ophthalmopathy a median of approximately 6.5 months ahead of onset, with approximately 70% sensitivity and 72% to 80% specificity. Blood samples also contained most of the expanded thyroid clonotypes (frequency above 0.001), which suggests that blood repertoires may reflect thyroid immune responses. A model built on a 13 V-J signature distinguished ophthalmopathy from stable hyperthyroidism, reaching around 90% sensitivity and under 84% specificity in cross-validation and 80%/75% in testing. Sample size was not statistically predetermined, and investigators were not blinded to group allocation.

Spanning cysteine to phenylalanine, the CDR3 consists of 18 amino acids. Of all the DNA, just the CDR3 is kept, 54 bases in frame from base 1. CDR1 and CDR2 were assigned from the germline V gene as MDHEN and SYDVKM. The hyperthyroidism patients were between 18 and 65 years old and newly diagnosed, with a disease duration of less than 2 months. Exclusion was applied to patients with uncontrolled infections, other autoimmune diseases, pregnancy or lactation. Diagnoses were based on clinical symptoms, serum thyroxine and TRAb, thyroid ultrasound and orbital computed tomography. Blood from progressor patients was collected at the time of first diagnosis with hyperthyroidism, before any ophthalmopathy symptoms had appeared. PBMCs were separated from roughly 10 ml of fresh peripheral blood using Ficoll-Paque density gradient centrifugation. Progressor patients were defined as those initially diagnosed with Graves' hyperthyroidism in whom ophthalmopathy developed during follow-up. Total RNA was extracted with Trizol reagent, and quality was checked on an Agilent 2100 Bioanalyzer.

TCR beta CDR3 regions were amplified from RNA transcripts. A first-round RT-PCR of the TCR CDR3 used the HTBI primer set with the Qiagen OneStep RT-PCR kit. The libraries were constructed in a second round of multiplex PCR and then size-selected and purified. Sequencing of the libraries was done on an Illumina HiSeq2000 using paired-end 100 bp reads. Under the source paper's analysis protocol: SOAPnuke was used to process the raw data, throwing out any read that contained adapters or uncalled bases, had a mean Phred below 15, or lacked an exact constant-primer or identifier match. COPE v1.2.5 was used to merge the high-quality paired reads, and each unique nucleotide sequence was defined as a clonotype. MiTCR v1.1 was used to align clonotypes to the IMGT TRBV, TRBD and TRBJ reference segments. Only V-J combinations with frequency above 0.0001, covering approximately 99% of repertoires, were analysed. A TCS score was defined as the ratio of F50 (clonal expansion) to E x V (chaos), with BLOSUM62-based TCRdist applied between CDR3 peptides within each V-J. Welch's t-statistics and random forest reduced 500 to 650 V-J features to roughly 13, which were used in a naive Bayes classifier (R e1071). The raw public data were reprocessed by TCRdb itself: fastp quality trimming at Q25, MiXCR clonotype calling, in-frame beta chains only. Each record represents a unique CDR3 protein, reported with the most common genes and DNA among its rows. The V and J calls reflect TCRdb's pipeline rather than the authors' work. Across this sample there are approximately 360,000 distinct CDR3 sequences, with more than 15% seen only once. 28% of the sample rests with the top ten.

The sequencing sample was made of blood. The source is a woman between 18 and 29 years old with Graves' hyperthyroidism that later progressed to Graves' ophthalmopathy. This sequence uses TRBV28 and TRBJ2-6; the D gene is perhaps TRBD1, from 6 matching bases. Here the CDR3 is given as CPSSPRTERVSGANVLTF. The DNA is as follows: TGTCCCAGCAGTCCTCGGACAGAGAGAGTCTCTGGGGCCAACGTCCTGACTTTC.